The next 30 T cell receptor beta chains were all read from a single sample in a study of T cell repertoires in ileal Crohn's disease. Repertoires were generated with immunoSEQ multiplex PCR, while TCRdb's copy carries only in-frame clones and drops some. The sample records roughly 14,000 clones, about 73% being singletons. Sequencing used ileal tissue. The receptors stem from an adult with Crohn's disease.

This chain connects TRBV28 to TRBJ1-4; D is possibly TRBD1 (5 bases). The CDR3 runs to 15 residues. Germline CDR1 and CDR2: MDHEN and SYDVKM. V was shortened by 5 bases and J by 8 bases, with 18 bases between the two germline ends. The CDR3 DNA reads TGTGCCAGCAGTCAACGGGGGGGTTTGGAGGAAAAACTGTTTTTT. It is translated as CASSQRGGLEEKLFF.

The rearrangement joins TRBV29-1 to TRBJ2-1; 9 nucleotides agree with TRBD2. The CDR3 totals 14 residues. The V and J ends lost 5 bases and 15 bases, in that order; junction bases with no gene match: 17. CDR1 is SQVTM, CDR2 ANQGSEA, per germline. Written as DNA, the CDR3 is TGCAGCGTTCTGGCGGGGGGGCCCCCCCCGACGGGGTTCTTC. This sequence encodes CSVLAGGPPPTGFF.

The V call is TRBV19, the J call TRBJ2-7; 9 bases align to TRBD1. The CDR3 extends over 15 amino acids. The ends lost 6 bases at V and 5 bases at J; junction bases unmatched: 11. Germline V gene sequence: CDR1 LNHDA, CDR2 SQIVND (reference sequence). The CDR3, as DNA: TGTGCCAGTAGGCTCGGGACGGGACAGGGTCACGAGCAGTACTTC. Translation: CASRLGTGQGHEQYF.

The chain recombines TRBV9 with TRBJ1-1; no reliable D call. Germline assignment: CDR1 SGDLS and CDR2 YYNGEE. This CDR3 has 14 residues. The V gene lost 0 bases and the J gene lost 1 base, with 7 bases spanning the gap. This CDR3 reads CASSVDRSNTEAFF. The CDR3 DNA is TGTGCCAGCAGCGTAGACAGATCGAACACTGAAGCTTTCTTT.

V and J are TRBV19 and TRBJ1-5; 7 bases map to TRBD1. The CDR3 has 13 amino acids. Unmatched junction bases numbered 4, after V lost 6 bases and J lost 5 bases. The germline V gene encodes CDR1 LNHDA and CDR2 SQIVND (reference sequence). CDR3 coding DNA: TGTGCCAGTAGAATCGGACAGGATCAGCCCCAGCATTTT. As protein: CASRIGQDQPQHF.

This clone was seen once. V gene TRBV2 combines with J gene TRBJ2-1; 9 bases are a match to TRBD2. The CDR3 has 13 amino acids. After removal of 0 bases from V and 16 bases from J, the junction contained 7 bases not matched to a gene. Germline loops: CDR1 SNHLY, CDR2 FYNNEI. The chain's CDR3 is CASSEASGLASFF. CDR3 nucleotides: TGTGCCAGCAGTGAAGCGTCGGGACTAGCTTCCTTCTTC.

This clone has only one observation. The chain couples TRBV4-1 to TRBJ1-5; D uncertain. The CDR3 extends over 15 amino acids. Trimming cost V 4 bases and J 10 bases, with 20 bases left between them. Germline V CDR1 and CDR2: MGHRA, YSYEKL. CDR3 sequence (DNA): TGCGCCAGCAGCCCTTGGGGTGTGCGGGGTGAACCCCAGCATTTT. Amino acids: CASSPWGVRGEPQHF.

The rearrangement joins TRBV6-6 to TRBJ1-5; D possibly corresponds to TRBD1 (5 bases). Trimming shortened V by 7 bases and J by 4 bases, and 17 bases separated the two germline ends. Germline V gene lookup returns CDR1 MNHNY and CDR2 SVGAGI (reference sequence). The CDR3 extends over 15 amino acids. CDR3 sequence: CASKTQGAGNQPQHF. As DNA, the CDR3 is TGTGCCAGCAAGACCCAGGGCGCGGGGAATCAGCCCCAGCATTTT.

The genes are TRBV2 and TRBJ2-7; 7 positions agree with TRBD1. Germline V gene data show CDR1 as SNHLY and CDR2 as FYNNEI. Losses at the gene ends were 6 bases for V and 1 base for J; bases not matched to a gene: 9. The CDR3 totals 15 residues. The CDR3 spells CASSTVRDRSYEQYF. The DNA of the CDR3 is TGTGCCAGCAGCACAGTCCGGGACAGATCCTACGAGCAGTACTTC.

V usage is TRBV7-9 and J usage is TRBJ2-3; D might be TRBD2 (5 bases). Germline CDR1 reads SEHNR; CDR2 reads FQNEAQ (reference sequence). The CDR3 consists of 16 residues. V lost 7 bases, J lost 4 bases, and 21 bases lay in between. The CDR3 spells CASTQNYARVADTQYF. CDR3 sequence (DNA): TGTGCCAGCACCCAAAACTACGCGAGGGTGGCAGATACGCAGTATTTT. The entire variable domain, with the rest obtained from reference TRBV7-9 and TRBJ2-3, is as follows: DTGVSQNPRHKITKRGQNVTFRCDPISEHNRLYWYRQTLGQGPEFLTYFQNEAQLEKSRLLSDRFSAERPKGSFSTLEIQRTEQGDSAMYLCASTQNYARVADTQYFGPGTRLTVL.

The V call is TRBV2, the J call TRBJ1-2; 7 nucleotides align to TRBD1. There are 13 residues in the CDR3. Unmatched junction bases numbered 7, after V lost 6 bases and J lost 6 bases. CDR1 SNHLY and CDR2 FYNNEI come from the germline V gene. CDR3 loop: CASSRQGADGYTF. In nucleotides, the CDR3 is TGTGCCAGCAGCCGACAGGGAGCGGATGGCTACACCTTC.

The V call is TRBV11-2, the J call TRBJ2-1, with TRBD1 identical over 11 bases. The CDR3 has 16 amino acids. The V gene's germline CDR1 is SGHAT and CDR2 FQNNGV. After removal of 5 bases from V and 8 bases from J, the junction contained 11 bases not matched to a gene. The CDR3 sequence: CASSQRTGGYGDEQFF. CDR3 in DNA: TGTGCCAGCAGCCAAAGGACAGGGGGCTATGGCGATGAGCAGTTCTTC.

This clone has only a few counts. This chain joins TRBV19 and TRBJ2-7; 8 bases fit TRBD1. This CDR3 is 14 amino acids long. V shed 6 bases, J shed 5 bases, and the junction held 9 bases outside the gene matches. The germline V gene has CDR1 LNHDA and CDR2 SQIVND (reference sequence). The CDR3 nucleotides are TGTGCCAGTAGCCGACAGGGGAAGTGGGACGAGCAGTACTTC. Translation gives CASSRQGKWDEQYF.

This chain joins TRBV7-3 and TRBJ2-3, with 7 bases lining up with TRBD1. CDR1 is SGHTA and CDR2 is FQGTGA in the germline V gene. The CDR3 length is 13 residues. The V gene end was trimmed by 2 bases and the J gene end by 14 bases; junction bases not matched to a gene: 10. The CDR3, as DNA: TGTGCCAGCAGCTTATCATGGCAGGGGGTCTTGTATTTT. Encoded protein: CASSLSWQGVLYF. The full variable domain, rest sourced from reference TRBV7-3 and TRBJ2-3, is GAGVSQTPSNKVTEKGKYVELRCDPISGHTALYWYRQSLGQGPEFLIYFQGTGAADDSGLPNDRFFAVRPEGSVSTLKIQRTERGDSAVYLCASSLSWQGVLYFGPGTRLTVL.

Worth noting for this clone: Additional DNA sequences in this sample encode the identical CDR3. The chain employs TRBV6-5 and TRBJ2-3; D not certain. The germline V gene encodes CDR1 MNHEY and CDR2 SVGAGI. V lost 0 bases to trimming and J lost 2 bases, with 9 bases between them. This CDR3 has 15 residues. CDR3 nucleotide sequence: TGTGCCAGCAGTTACTCGGGCACATACACAGATACGCAGTATTTT. This sequence encodes CASSYSGTYTDTQYF.

This chain uses TRBV5-6 with TRBJ2-5; 7 bases are shared with TRBD1. With V trimmed by 9 bases and J by 0 bases, 8 bases remained unmatched. The length of the CDR3 is 14 residues. Per germline, CDR1 SGHDT and CDR2 YYEEEE. CDR3: CATNRGRDQETQYF. CDR3 coding DNA: TGTGCCACGAACAGGGGAAGGGACCAAGAGACCCAGTACTTC.

This clone appeared a few times. The chain combines TRBV5-1 with TRBJ2-1, with TRBD1 identical over 12 bases. With V trimmed by 5 bases and J by 9 bases, 6 bases remained unmatched. The CDR3 runs to 14 residues. CDR1 is SGHRS and CDR2 is YFSETQ in the germline V gene. The CDR3 DNA reads TGCGCCAGCAGTAAGGGACAGGGGGCGGTTGAGCAGTTCTTC. Amino acids: CASSKGQGAVEQFF. The full variable domain, in which reference TRBV5-1 and TRBJ2-1 provide the parts outside the CDR3, is KAGVTQTPRYLIKTRGQQVTLSCSPISGHRSVSWYQQTPGQGLQFLFEYFSETQRNKGNFPGRFSGRQFSNSRSEMNVSTLELGDSALYLCASSKGQGAVEQFFGPGTRLTVL.

As for this clone: Other DNA sequences from this sample encode an identical CDR3 as well. This chain connects TRBV28 to TRBJ2-3, with 9 bases lining up with TRBD2. CDR3 length: 15 residues. Germline assignment: CDR1 MDHEN and CDR2 SYDVKM. With 2 bases clipped from V and 4 bases from J, the junction kept 4 bases outside the gene matches. The CDR3 sequence is CASSLSRGGADTQYF. As DNA, the CDR3 is TGTGCCAGCAGTTTAAGTCGCGGGGGGGCAGATACGCAGTATTTT.

This clone is labeled medium-sized. This chain connects TRBV25-1 to TRBJ2-5; D might be TRBD2 (5 bases). V shed 3 bases and J shed 3 bases, with 14 bases lying between them. Per the germline V gene, CDR1 is MGHDK and CDR2 is SYGVNS. This CDR3 region has 15 residues. In nucleotides, the CDR3 is TGTGCCAGCAGTGACCCAGCATCGGGGAAAGAGACCCAGTACTTC. Amino acid sequence: CASSDPASGKETQYF. Drawing the rest from reference TRBV25-1 and TRBJ2-5, the complete variable domain is EADIYQTPRYLVIGTGKKITLECSQTMGHDKMYWYQQDPGMELHLIHYSYGVNSTEKGDLSSESTVSRIRTEHFPLTLESARPSHTSQYLCASSDPASGKETQYFGPGTRLLVL.

The V gene is TRBV13, the J gene TRBJ1-2; D is ambiguous. Trimming left V 5 bases short and J 4 bases short, with 14 bases between. CDR3 length: 14 amino acids. Germline-derived CDR1 and CDR2 are PRHDT and FYEKMQ (reference sequence). The CDR3 coding sequence is TGTGCCAGCAGCCACCGGCTGGGAGCCTATGGCTACACCTTC. This encodes CASSHRLGAYGYTF.

This clone was seen a single time. The chain recombines TRBV14 with TRBJ2-7, with D tentatively TRBD1 (6 bases). From germline, CDR1 is SGHDN and CDR2 FVKESK. Between the trimmed V and J ends, which lost 2 bases and 7 bases, there was a span of 21 bases. The CDR3 length is 16 residues. The CDR3 loop is CASSQLQGGRGFEQYF. The CDR3 region has the DNA TGTGCCAGCAGCCAACTACAGGGTGGTAGGGGTTTTGAGCAGTACTTC.

This chain uses TRBV27 with TRBJ1-5; D not certain. CDR3 length: 14 residues. Per the germline V gene, CDR1 is MNHEY and CDR2 is SMNVEV (reference sequence). The ends were cut back, 5 bases at V and 4 bases at J, with 12 bases in the middle. The DNA for the CDR3 is TGTGCCAGCAGTCCGATCCGGAGTAATCAGCCCCAGCATTTT. Translation gives CASSPIRSNQPQHF.

The chain employs TRBV7-2 and TRBJ2-7; a possible D gene is TRBD2 (5 bases). Trimming cost V 4 bases and J 2 bases, with 15 bases left between them. The V gene's germline CDR1 is SGHTA and CDR2 FQGNSA. The CDR3 sequence is 15 residues long. In DNA, the CDR3 is TGTGCCAGCAGCTCTTCGGGGTCCGGCGCCTACGAGCAGTACTTC. This encodes CASSSSGSGAYEQYF.

The chain carries TRBV10-3 and TRBJ2-3, with a weak D call TRBD1 (6 bases). Trimming cost V 6 bases and J 6 bases, with 16 bases left between them. Germline CDR1 ENHRY, CDR2 SYGVKD. The CDR3 is 14 amino acids. CDR3 loop: CAIRTSGQRDTQYF. DNA of the CDR3: TGTGCCATCAGGACATCGGGACAACGGGATACGCAGTATTTT.

The chain links TRBV4-1 to TRBJ2-3; D is possibly TRBD2 (5 bases). Trimming removed 4 bases from V and 4 bases from J, with 9 bases in between. This CDR3 spans 13 amino acids. Germline assignment: CDR1 MGHRA and CDR2 YSYEKL. The DNA for the CDR3 is TGCGCCAGCAGCCTGAGGGCCTCAGATACGCAGTATTTT. This encodes CASSLRASDTQYF.

J is TRBJ1-4 and V is TRBV5-8; no clear D. Deletions cut 4 bases from V and 8 bases from J, with 15 bases between. Per the germline V gene, CDR1 is SGHTS and CDR2 is YDEGEE. This CDR3 comprises 14 residues. The CDR3 region is CASSPGRAREKLFF. CDR3 DNA sequence: TGTGCCAGCAGCCCCGGGAGGGCTAGAGAAAAACTGTTTTTT.

This clone was observed a handful of times. V and J are TRBV5-6 and TRBJ1-5; D may be TRBD1 (6 bases). Germline assignment: CDR1 SGHDT and CDR2 YYEEEE. CDR3 size: 14 residues. V was pared by 4 bases and J by 3 bases, with 11 bases between. This CDR3 is CASSGGRINQPQHF. CDR3 in DNA: TGTGCCAGCAGCGGGGGCAGAATCAATCAGCCCCAGCATTTT.

The chain has TRBV7-3 and TRBJ1-6, with D tentatively TRBD1 (6 bases). The CDR3 extends over 16 amino acids. CDR1 is SGHTA, CDR2 FQGTGA, per germline. The V gene lost 2 bases and the J gene lost 7 bases, with 15 bases spanning the gap. CDR3 nucleotide sequence: TGTGCCAGCAGCTTATCGGGGGGGGCGCGGAATTCACCCCTCCACTTT. As protein: CASSLSGGARNSPLHF.

In its sample, this clone was seen a few times. The chain has TRBV19 and TRBJ2-4; 11 nucleotides agree with TRBD1. Germline V gene data show CDR1 as LNHDA and CDR2 as SQIVND (reference sequence). The CDR3 is 19 amino acids. V dropped 6 bases and J dropped 2; count of bases not matched to a gene: 15. The CDR3 is CASSRGGQGVVGTKNIQYF. The CDR3 DNA reads TGTGCCAGTAGCAGAGGGGGACAGGGGGTGGTGGGAACCAAAAACATTCAGTACTTC.

CDR3 in DNA: TGTGCCAGCAGCTTTAAGCAAACTAATGAAAAACTGTTTTTT. Encoded protein: CASSFKQTNEKLFF. V and J are TRBV5-6 and TRBJ1-4; D remains ambiguous. From germline, CDR1 is SGHDT and CDR2 YYEEEE. Trimming left V 2 bases short and J 1 base short, with 6 bases between. The CDR3 has 14 residues.